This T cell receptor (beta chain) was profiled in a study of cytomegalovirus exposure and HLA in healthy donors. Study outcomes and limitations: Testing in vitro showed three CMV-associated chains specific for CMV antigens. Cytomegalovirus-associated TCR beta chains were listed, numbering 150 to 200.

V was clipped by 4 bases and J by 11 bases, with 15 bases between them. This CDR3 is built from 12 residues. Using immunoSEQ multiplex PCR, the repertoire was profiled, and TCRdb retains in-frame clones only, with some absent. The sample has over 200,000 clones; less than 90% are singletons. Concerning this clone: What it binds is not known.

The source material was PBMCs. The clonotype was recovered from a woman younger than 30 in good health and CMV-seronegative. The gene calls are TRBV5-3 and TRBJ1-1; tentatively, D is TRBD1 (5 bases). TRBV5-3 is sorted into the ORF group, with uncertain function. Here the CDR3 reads CARSDTGGLAFF. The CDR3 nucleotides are TGTGCCAGAAGCGATACGGGGGGATTGGCTTTCTTT.